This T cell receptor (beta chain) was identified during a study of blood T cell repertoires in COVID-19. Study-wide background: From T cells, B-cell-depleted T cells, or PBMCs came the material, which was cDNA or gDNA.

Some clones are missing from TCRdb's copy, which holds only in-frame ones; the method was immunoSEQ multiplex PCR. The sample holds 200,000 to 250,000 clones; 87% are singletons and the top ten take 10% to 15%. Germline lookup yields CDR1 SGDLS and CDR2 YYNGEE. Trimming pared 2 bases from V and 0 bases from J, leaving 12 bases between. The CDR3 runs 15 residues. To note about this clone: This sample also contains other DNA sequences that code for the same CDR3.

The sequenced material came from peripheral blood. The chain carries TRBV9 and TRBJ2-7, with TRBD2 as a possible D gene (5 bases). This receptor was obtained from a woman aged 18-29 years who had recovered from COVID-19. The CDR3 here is CASSVGVSSSYEQYF. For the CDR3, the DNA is TGTGCCAGCAGCGTCGGGGTTTCTAGCTCCTACGAGCAGTACTTC.